This is a list of T cell receptor beta chains from one sample in a study of cytomegalovirus exposure and HLA in healthy donors. Clones were read by immunoSEQ multiplex PCR, and TCRdb kept only the in-frame ones, dropping some. This sample yields some 200,000 clones, of which around 79% are seen a single time; 1.5% belongs to the top ten. Sequencing was carried out using PBMCs. These receptors originate from a girl aged 5 to 17 in good health and CMV-seropositive. The CDR3 runs from the conserved cysteine through the conserved F or W. The D gene is left open where the match is weak. Clone size appears in some rows only: once, few, many, or a class for an expanded clone.

V: TRBV27
size: NA
D: TRBD1
J: TRBJ1-5
CDR3: CASGKGQSLSQPQHF
DNA: TGTGCCAGCGGAAAGGGACAGAGTCTAAGCCAGCCCCAGCATTTT

V: TRBV13
size: NA
D: TRBD1
J: TRBJ2-7
CDR3: CVSSYGTGLSYEQYF
DNA: TGTGTCAGCAGCTACGGGACAGGACTCTCCTACGAGCAGTACTTC

V: TRBV23-1
size: NA
D: NA
J: TRBJ1-6
CDR3: CASSHREGSPLHF
DNA: TGCGCCAGCAGTCACAGGGAAGGTTCACCCCTCCACTTT

V: TRBV5-1
size: NA
D: NA
J: TRBJ2-2
CDR3: CASRFSGQDTGELFF
DNA: TGCGCCAGCCGATTCAGCGGGCAAGACACCGGGGAGCTGTTTTTT

V: TRBV10-3
size: NA
D: NA
J: TRBJ1-4
CDR3: CAISDGETEKLFF
DNA: TGTGCCATCAGTGACGGTGAAACCGAAAAACTGTTTTTT

V: TRBV2
size: NA
D: TRBD2
J: TRBJ2-1
CDR3: CASSQTSGEYNEQFF
DNA: TGTGCCAGCAGCCAGACTAGCGGGGAATACAATGAGCAGTTCTTC

V: TRBV6-5
size: NA
D: NA
J: TRBJ1-2
CDR3: CASSYIRQAHNYGYTF
DNA: TGTGCCAGCAGTTACATTCGACAGGCGCATAACTATGGCTACACCTTC

V: TRBV5-1
size: NA
D: NA
J: TRBJ2-7
CDR3: CASSLVSGDAVFSYEQYF
DNA: TGCGCCAGCAGCTTGGTTTCAGGGGACGCTGTCTTTTCCTACGAGCAGTACTTC

V: TRBV5-6
size: NA
D: TRBD1
J: TRBJ2-5
CDR3: CASSLGVGGVGETQYF
DNA: TGTGCCAGCAGTCTGGGGGTAGGGGGCGTCGGAGAGACCCAGTACTTC

V: TRBV6-4
size: NA
D: NA
J: TRBJ1-5
CDR3: CASSDSEGRTRDNQPQHF
DNA: TGTGCCAGCAGTGACTCGGAAGGCCGGACCAGGGACAATCAGCCCCAGCATTTT

V: TRBV10-1
size: NA
D: TRBD1
J: TRBJ1-2
CDR3: CASPDRGAGYTF
DNA: TGCGCCAGCCCGGACAGGGGGGCTGGCTACACCTTC

V: TRBV12-5
size: NA
D: NA
J: TRBJ2-7
CDR3: CASGPLWEQYF
DNA: TGTGCTAGTGGCCCACTCTGGGAGCAGTACTTC

V: TRBV2
size: NA
D: NA
J: TRBJ2-7
CDR3: CASSEVMIGEQYF
DNA: TGTGCCAGCAGTGAGGTGATGATCGGGGAGCAGTACTTC

V: TRBV10-3
size: NA
D: NA
J: TRBJ2-1
CDR3: CAISAGPGGEQFF
DNA: TGTGCCATCAGTGCAGGGCCGGGCGGCGAGCAGTTCTTC

V: TRBV5-4
size: NA
D: TRBD2
J: TRBJ2-1
CDR3: CASSPLGEGPLVWFF
DNA: TGTGCCAGCAGCCCCCTCGGGGAGGGCCCCCTAGTATGGTTCTTC

V: TRBV7-2
size: NA
D: NA
J: TRBJ2-1
CDR3: CASSFGRGANEQFF
DNA: TGTGCCAGCAGCTTCGGTCGGGGGGCGAATGAGCAGTTCTTC

V: TRBV9
size: NA
D: TRBD2
J: TRBJ2-7
CDR3: CASGGGAYEQYF
DNA: TGTGCCAGCGGGGGGGGAGCCTACGAGCAGTACTTC

V: TRBV18
size: NA
D: TRBD1
J: TRBJ1-4
CDR3: CASSPEGAMEEKLFF
DNA: TGTGCCAGCTCACCCGAGGGGGCGATGGAGGAAAAACTGTTTTTT

V: TRBV27
size: NA
D: TRBD1
J: TRBJ1-4
CDR3: CASSLTGGPNEKLFF
DNA: TGTGCCAGCAGTCTCACAGGGGGTCCTAATGAAAAACTGTTTTTT

V: TRBV2
size: NA
D: NA
J: TRBJ2-6
CDR3: CASSVKGQVISGANVLTF
DNA: TGTGCCAGCAGTGTAAAGGGACAAGTAATCTCTGGGGCCAACGTCCTGACTTTC

V: TRBV29-1
size: NA
D: NA
J: TRBJ2-7
CDR3: CSVVVTTYEQYF
DNA: TGCAGCGTTGTGGTGACTACCTACGAGCAGTACTTC

V: TRBV15
size: NA
D: NA
J: TRBJ2-4
CDR3: CATSGGGGTKNIQYF
DNA: TGTGCCACCAGCGGGGGTGGGGGGACCAAAAACATTCAGTACTTC

V: TRBV27
size: NA
D: TRBD1
J: TRBJ1-6
CDR3: CASSTWDRGGSPLHF
DNA: TGTGCCAGCAGTACATGGGACAGGGGAGGCTCACCCCTCCACTTT

V: TRBV7-2
size: NA
D: NA
J: TRBJ1-4
CDR3: CASSLGGLNEKLFF
DNA: TGTGCCAGCAGCTTAGGAGGGCTTAATGAAAAACTGTTTTTT

V: TRBV19
size: NA
D: NA
J: TRBJ1-3
CDR3: CASSIQQVSGNTIYF
DNA: TGTGCCAGTAGTATACAACAGGTTTCTGGAAACACCATATATTTT

V: TRBV7-9
size: NA
D: NA
J: TRBJ2-7
CDR3: CASTIIPGTFSYEQYF
DNA: TGTGCCAGCACCATAATCCCCGGGACATTCTCCTACGAGCAGTACTTC

V: TRBV18
size: NA
D: NA
J: TRBJ2-1
CDR3: CASSPPSWGIDEQFF
DNA: TGTGCCAGCTCACCTCCCTCATGGGGCATCGATGAGCAGTTCTTC

V: TRBV9
size: once
D: TRBD1
J: TRBJ2-3
CDR3: CASSDWDRGTDTQYF
DNA: TGTGCCAGCAGCGATTGGGACAGGGGCACAGATACGCAGTATTTT

V: TRBV10-3
size: once
D: TRBD2
J: TRBJ2-5
CDR3: CAIRAGSGGFRLEETQYF
DNA: TGTGCCATCCGGGCGGGTAGCGGGGGGTTTCGGCTGGAAGAGACCCAGTACTTC

V: TRBV10-3
size: NA
D: NA
J: TRBJ2-7
CDR3: CAISGQSGYEQYF
DNA: TGTGCCATCAGTGGACAGTCAGGCTACGAGCAGTACTTC

V: TRBV7-9
size: NA
D: NA
J: TRBJ2-5
CDR3: CASSWGQGQGTQYF
DNA: TGTGCCAGCAGCTGGGGCCAGGGTCAGGGGACCCAGTACTTC

V: TRBV5-1
size: NA
D: TRBD2
J: TRBJ2-5
CDR3: CASSLISGGIQETQYF
DNA: TGCGCCAGCAGCTTAATTAGCGGGGGGATTCAAGAGACCCAGTACTTC

V: TRBV30
size: NA
D: NA
J: TRBJ2-5
CDR3: CAWSAPRGASSETQYF
DNA: TGTGCCTGGAGTGCCCCCCGGGGGGCCTCTAGCGAGACCCAGTACTTC

V: TRBV6-6
size: NA
D: NA
J: TRBJ2-1
CDR3: CASSWPSRGNEQFF
DNA: TGTGCCAGCAGTTGGCCCAGCAGGGGCAATGAGCAGTTCTTC

V: TRBV18
size: NA
D: TRBD1
J: TRBJ1-1
CDR3: CASSPSGTATEAFF
DNA: TGTGCCAGCTCACCATCCGGGACAGCCACTGAAGCTTTCTTT

V: TRBV4-1
size: NA
D: NA
J: TRBJ1-2
CDR3: CASSQEADTLNYGYTF
DNA: TGCGCCAGCAGCCAAGAGGCGGACACCCTTAACTATGGCTACACCTTC

V: TRBV6-6
size: NA
D: TRBD2
J: TRBJ2-7
CDR3: CASSSRTSGVGSEQYF
DNA: TGTGCCAGCAGCTCCCGGACTAGCGGGGTGGGGTCCGAGCAGTACTTC

V: TRBV4-3
size: NA
D: NA
J: TRBJ1-4
CDR3: CASSQDTGSANEKLFF
DNA: TGCGCCAGCAGCCAAGATACGGGTTCCGCTAATGAAAAACTGTTTTTT

V: TRBV5-8
size: few
D: TRBD2
J: TRBJ2-5
CDR3: CASSLFPGLGGETQYF
DNA: TGTGCCAGCAGCTTGTTCCCGGGACTAGGGGGAGAGACCCAGTACTTC

V: TRBV4-3
size: few
D: NA
J: TRBJ1-2
CDR3: CASSQGEGSYGYTF
DNA: TGCGCCAGCAGCCAAGGGGAGGGCAGCTATGGCTACACCTTC

V: TRBV18
size: NA
D: NA
J: TRBJ2-1
CDR3: CASSPCRYLLGQEGCEQFF
DNA: TGTGCCAGCTCACCCTGCAGATATTTACTGGGACAAGAAGGGTGTGAGCAGTTCTTC

V: TRBV6-7
size: NA
D: NA
J: TRBJ2-7
CDR3: CASSSQGPYEQYF
DNA: TGTGCCAGCAGTTCACAGGGACCCTACGAGCAGTACTTC